This T cell receptor beta chain was recorded in a study of cytomegalovirus exposure and HLA in healthy donors. This CDR3 comprises 16 residues. V gave up 6 bases and J gave up 4 bases, with 21 bases separating them. CDR1 and CDR2 (germline): SGHRS, YFSETQ. In the PCR, 60 Vbeta and 13 Jbeta primers were used. Only in-frame clones appear in the TCRdb table, and some are missing; sequencing was by immunoSEQ multiplex PCR. The profile shows 110,000 to 150,000 clones, around 70% of them singletons. The sequencing sample was made of PBMCs. The chain has TRBV5-1 and TRBJ2-3; weak D call: TRBD1 (7 bases). This TCR came from a man in his forties in good health and CMV-seronegative. The CDR3 loop is CASTSEGAMRADTQYF. Here the CDR3 DNA reads TGCGCCAGCACTTCGGAGGGGGCAATGAGGGCAGATACGCAGTATTTT.